These 14 T cell receptor beta chains came from one sample sequenced in a study of blood T cell repertoires in COVID-19. Sequenced by immunoSEQ multiplex PCR; TCRdb stores in-frame clones only, minus some. Found here are some 380,000 clones, around 90% of them singletons; the top ten hold 2% to 2.5%. Sequenced: PBMCs or T cells enriched from blood (not recorded which). The receptors stem from a woman in her thirties or forties with acute COVID-19.

CDR3 protein: CASSEASGGGPQFF. In DNA form, the CDR3 reads TGTGCCAGCAGTGAGGCTAGCGGGGGGGGACCGCAGTTCTTC. The chain employs TRBV2 and TRBJ2-1; 12 bases match TRBD2. The CDR3 consists of 14 residues. J lost 12 bases, V lost 3 bases, and 6 bases had no gene match. The V gene's germline CDR1 is SNHLY and CDR2 FYNNEI.

This clone appeared a single time. The CDR3 loop is CASSLDRDSWNSHEQFF. DNA for the CDR3: TGTGCCAGCAGCTTAGATCGGGATAGTTGGAACAGTCATGAGCAGTTCTTC. The chain links TRBV11-2 to TRBJ2-1, with D perhaps matching TRBD2 (5 bases). CDR1 and CDR2 (germline): SGHAT, FQNNGV. The germline V and J ends were trimmed by 0 bases and 8 bases, with 20 bases remaining between them. The CDR3 contains 17 residues. Variable domain in full (rest from reference TRBV11-2 and TRBJ2-1): EAGVAQSPRYKIIEKRQSVAFWCNPISGHATLYWYQQILGQGPKLLIQFQNNGVVDDSQLPKDRFSAERLKGVDSTLKIQPAKLEDSAVYLCASSLDRDSWNSHEQFFGPGTRLTVL.

This chain joins TRBV29-1 and TRBJ1-1, with no clear D. This CDR3 is built from 10 residues. CDR1 and CDR2 (germline): SQVTM, ANQGSEA. The ends were cut back, 6 bases at V and 6 bases at J, with 8 bases in the middle. CDR3 in amino acids: CSVGVAEAFF. Written as DNA, the CDR3 is TGCAGCGTCGGGGTGGCTGAAGCTTTCTTT. The complete variable domain, with remaining parts taken from reference TRBV29-1 and TRBJ1-1, reads SAVISQKPSRDICQRGTSLTIQCQVDSQVTMMFWYRQQPGQSLTLIATANQGSEATYESGFVIDKFPISRPNLTFSTLTVSNMSPEDSSIYLCSVGVAEAFFGQGTRLTVV.

This rearrangement joins TRBV12-3 or TRBV12-4 to TRBJ1-1; possible D gene TRBD1, 5 bases. Trimming removed 3 bases from V and 11 bases from J, with 13 bases in between. The CDR3 extends over 12 amino acids. The CDR3 DNA reads as TGTGCCAGCAGTTTTGGAGGGGCTCGGGCTTTCTTT. It is translated as CASSFGGARAFF.

This chain connects TRBV3-1 (or the pseudogene TRBV3-2) to TRBJ2-3; possibly TRBD2 for D (5 bases). V lost 6 bases, J lost 1 base, and 8 bases lay in between. CDR1 is LGHDT and CDR2 is YNNKEL in the germline V gene (reference sequence). The CDR3 extends over 13 amino acids. In nucleotides, the CDR3 is TGTGCCAGCAGGGGTAGCGGCACAGATACGCAGTATTTT. Protein sequence: CASRGSGTDTQYF.

About this clone itself: A junction end diverges from the germline sequence, so it may reflect a read error. The gene calls are TRBV2 and TRBJ2-7, with TRBD2 identical over 7 bases. The germline V gene encodes CDR1 SNHLY and CDR2 FYNNEI. The CDR3 sequence is 13 residues long. CDR3 in DNA: TGTGCCAGCGGCACCGGAATCGGGACTATATCTCTATTC. This gives the protein CASGTGIGTISLF.

The chain uses TRBV10-2 and TRBJ1-5; D is uncertain. The V and J ends lost 3 bases and 0 bases respectively, with 3 bases between them. The germline CDR1 and CDR2 sequences are WSHSY and SAAADI. The CDR3 extends over 13 amino acids. DNA of the CDR3: TGCGCCAGCAGTGATTATAGCAATCAGCCCCAGCATTTT. Protein sequence: CASSDYSNQPQHF.

This clone was found once. This chain links TRBV5-1 with TRBJ2-7; no clear D gene. In germline, CDR1 is SGHRS, CDR2 YFSETQ. The CDR3 consists of 14 residues. Trimming left V 1 base short and J 5 bases short, with 13 bases between. CDR3 amino acids: CASSLLVPEDEQYF. Written as DNA, the CDR3 is TGCGCCAGCAGCTTGTTAGTTCCCGAGGACGAGCAGTACTTC.

This chain joins TRBV5-1 and TRBJ2-2; 8 bases agree with TRBD1. CDR1 and CDR2 (germline): SGHRS, YFSETQ. V shed 2 bases, J shed 4 bases, and the junction held 4 bases outside the gene matches. The CDR3 spans 15 residues. CDR3 residues: CASSFTGGGTGELFF. The CDR3 bases are TGCGCCAGCAGCTTTACAGGGGGAGGCACCGGGGAGCTGTTTTTT. The full variable domain, in which reference TRBV5-1 and TRBJ2-2 provide the parts outside the CDR3, is KAGVTQTPRYLIKTRGQQVTLSCSPISGHRSVSWYQQTPGQGLQFLFEYFSETQRNKGNFPGRFSGRQFSNSRSEMNVSTLELGDSALYLCASSFTGGGTGELFFGEGSRLTVL.

This chain links TRBV7-9 with TRBJ2-2; 9 nucleotides match TRBD1. J gave up 4 bases and V 4 bases, and 4 bases lay outside the gene matches. The CDR3 loop spans 15 amino acids. Germline CDR1 reads SEHNR; CDR2 reads FQNEAQ (reference sequence). Here the CDR3 reads CASSYRGQSTGELFF. DNA of the CDR3: TGTGCCAGCAGCTACAGGGGGCAGAGCACCGGGGAGCTGTTTTTT.

This chain joins TRBV10-3 and TRBJ1-3; D unclear. The CDR3 length is 13 residues. The germline gives CDR1 ENHRY, CDR2 SYGVKD. V was trimmed by 6 bases and J by 0 bases, leaving 6 bases between them. CDR3 sequence: CAISTSSGNTIYF. CDR3 sequence (DNA): TGTGCCATCAGCACCAGCTCTGGAAACACCATATATTTT.

This sequence joins TRBV7-2 and TRBJ2-1, with D perhaps TRBD2 (6 bases). There are 14 residues in the CDR3. V was pared by 5 bases and J by 4 bases, with 12 bases between. Germline V gene data show CDR1 as SGHTA and CDR2 as FQGNSA. The CDR3 here is CASSPAGRYNEQFF. DNA for the CDR3: TGTGCCAGCAGCCCCGCGGGGAGGTACAATGAGCAGTTCTTC.

The V call is TRBV21-1, the J call TRBJ2-3; the D call TRBD2 from the table was never checked on the DNA. TRBV21-1 is classified as a pseudogene. The CDR3 is 21 residues long. CDR3 nucleotide sequence: TGTGCCAGCAGCAAAGAGGGGACGAGAAGACTAGCGGGGGGGCATACAGATACGCAGTATTTT. This translates into CASSKEGTRRLAGGHTDTQYF.

The gene calls are TRBV3-1 (or the pseudogene TRBV3-2) and TRBJ2-3; D is possibly TRBD2 (6 bases). V was trimmed by 6 bases and J by 3 bases, leaving 13 bases between them. This CDR3 is built from 14 residues. Germline lookup yields CDR1 LGHDT and CDR2 YNNKEL (reference sequence). This CDR3 reads CASSQTGVTDTQYF. The CDR3 nucleotides read TGTGCCAGCAGTCAAACGGGGGTAACAGATACGCAGTATTTT.